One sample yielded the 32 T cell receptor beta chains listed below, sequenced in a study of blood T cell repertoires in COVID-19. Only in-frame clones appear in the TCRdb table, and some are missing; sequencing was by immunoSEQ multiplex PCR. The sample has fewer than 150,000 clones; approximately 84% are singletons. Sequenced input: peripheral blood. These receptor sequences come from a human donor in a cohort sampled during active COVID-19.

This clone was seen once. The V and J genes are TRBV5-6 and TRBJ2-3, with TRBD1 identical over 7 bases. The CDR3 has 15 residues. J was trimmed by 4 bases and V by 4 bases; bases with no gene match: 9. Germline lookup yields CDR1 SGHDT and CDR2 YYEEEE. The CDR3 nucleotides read TGTGCCAGCAGCCGTCCGACAGGGCCGGCAGATACGCAGTATTTT. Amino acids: CASSRPTGPADTQYF.

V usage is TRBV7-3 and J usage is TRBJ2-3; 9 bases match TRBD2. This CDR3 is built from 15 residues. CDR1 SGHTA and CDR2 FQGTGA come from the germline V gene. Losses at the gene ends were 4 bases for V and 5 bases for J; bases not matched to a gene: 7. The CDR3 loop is CASSYAGGLGDTQYF. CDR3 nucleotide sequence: TGTGCCAGCAGCTACGCGGGGGGGCTGGGAGATACGCAGTATTTT.

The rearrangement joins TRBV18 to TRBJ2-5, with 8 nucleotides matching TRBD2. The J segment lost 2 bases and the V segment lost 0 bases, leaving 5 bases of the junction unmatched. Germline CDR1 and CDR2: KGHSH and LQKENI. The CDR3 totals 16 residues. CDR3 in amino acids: CASSPPSGGLQETQYF. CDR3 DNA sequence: TGTGCCAGCTCACCACCCAGCGGGGGCTTACAAGAGACCCAGTACTTC. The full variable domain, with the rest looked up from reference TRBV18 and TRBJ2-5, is NAGVMQNPRHLVRRRGQEARLRCSPMKGHSHVYWYRQLPEEGLKFMVYLQKENIIDESGMPKERFSAEFPKEGPSILRIQQVVRGDSAAYFCASSPPSGGLQETQYFGPGTRLLVL.

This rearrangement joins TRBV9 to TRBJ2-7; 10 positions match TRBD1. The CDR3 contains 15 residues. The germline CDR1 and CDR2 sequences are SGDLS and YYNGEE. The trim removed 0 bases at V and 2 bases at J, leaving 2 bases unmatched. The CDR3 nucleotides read TGTGCCAGCAGCGTAGAGACAGGGGGCCCCTACGAGCAGTACTTC. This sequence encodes CASSVETGGPYEQYF.

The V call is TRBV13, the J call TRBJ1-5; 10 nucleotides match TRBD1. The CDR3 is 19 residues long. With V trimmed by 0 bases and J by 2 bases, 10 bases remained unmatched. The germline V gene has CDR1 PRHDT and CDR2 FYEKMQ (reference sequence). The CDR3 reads CASSLGTGGHFMGNQPQHF. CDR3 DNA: TGTGCCAGCAGCTTAGGGACAGGGGGCCACTTTATGGGCAATCAGCCCCAGCATTTT. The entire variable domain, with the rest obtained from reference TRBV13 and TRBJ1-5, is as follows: AAGVIQSPRHLIKEKRETATLKCYPIPRHDTVYWYQQGPGQDPQFLISFYEKMQSDKGSIPDRFSAQQFSDYHSELNMSSLELGDSALYFCASSLGTGGHFMGNQPQHFGDGTRLSIL.

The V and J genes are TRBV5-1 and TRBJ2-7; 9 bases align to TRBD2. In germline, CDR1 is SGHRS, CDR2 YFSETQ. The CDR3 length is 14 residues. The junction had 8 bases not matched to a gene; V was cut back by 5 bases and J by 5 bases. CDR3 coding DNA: TGCGCCAGCAGGGCTGGACTAGCGATCGACGAGCAGTACTTC. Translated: CASRAGLAIDEQYF.

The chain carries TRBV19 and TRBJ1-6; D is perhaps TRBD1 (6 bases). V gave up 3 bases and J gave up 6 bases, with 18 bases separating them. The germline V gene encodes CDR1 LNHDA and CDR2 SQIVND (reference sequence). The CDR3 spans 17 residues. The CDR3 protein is CASSIASSGRGNSPLHF. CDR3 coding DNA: TGTGCCAGTAGTATCGCTTCGTCGGGCAGGGGTAATTCACCCCTCCACTTT.

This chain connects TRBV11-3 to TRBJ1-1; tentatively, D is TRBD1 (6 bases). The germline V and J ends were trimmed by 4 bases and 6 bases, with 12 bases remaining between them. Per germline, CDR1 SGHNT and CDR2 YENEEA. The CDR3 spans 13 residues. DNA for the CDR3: TGTGCCAGCAGCTCACAGGGAAAGCCTGAAGCTTTCTTT. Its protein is CASSSQGKPEAFF.

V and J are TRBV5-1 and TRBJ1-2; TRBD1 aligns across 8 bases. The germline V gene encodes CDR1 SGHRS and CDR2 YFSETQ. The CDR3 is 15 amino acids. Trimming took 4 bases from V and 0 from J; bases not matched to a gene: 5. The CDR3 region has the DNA TGCGCCAGCAGCGCCGGGACAGGAGCTAACTATGGCTACACCTTC. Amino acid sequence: CASSAGTGANYGYTF.

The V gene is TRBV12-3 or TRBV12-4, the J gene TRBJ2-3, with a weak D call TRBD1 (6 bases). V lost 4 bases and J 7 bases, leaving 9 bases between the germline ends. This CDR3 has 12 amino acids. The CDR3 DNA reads TGTGCCAGCAGTTCCGACAGGTATACGCAGTATTTT. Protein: CASSSDRYTQYF.

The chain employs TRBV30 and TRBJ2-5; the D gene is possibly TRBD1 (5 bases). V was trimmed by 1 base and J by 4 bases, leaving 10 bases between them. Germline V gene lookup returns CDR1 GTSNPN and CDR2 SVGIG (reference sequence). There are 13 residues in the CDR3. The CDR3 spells CAWSAGKVETQYF. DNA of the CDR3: TGTGCCTGGAGTGCAGGGAAAGTAGAGACCCAGTACTTC.

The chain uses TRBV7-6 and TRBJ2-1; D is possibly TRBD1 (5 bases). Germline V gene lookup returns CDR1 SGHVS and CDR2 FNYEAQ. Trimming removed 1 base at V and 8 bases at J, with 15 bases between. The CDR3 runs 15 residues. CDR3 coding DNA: TGTGCCAGCAGCTTAGGCCAGGGTGGGGTTGATGAGCAGTTCTTC. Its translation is CASSLGQGGVDEQFF.

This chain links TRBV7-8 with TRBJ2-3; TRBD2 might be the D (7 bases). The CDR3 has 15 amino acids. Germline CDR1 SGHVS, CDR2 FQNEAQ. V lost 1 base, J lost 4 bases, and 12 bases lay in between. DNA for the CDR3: TGTGCCAGCAGCTTAGGAGGGGGGGCCTCAGATACGCAGTATTTT. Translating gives CASSLGGGASDTQYF.

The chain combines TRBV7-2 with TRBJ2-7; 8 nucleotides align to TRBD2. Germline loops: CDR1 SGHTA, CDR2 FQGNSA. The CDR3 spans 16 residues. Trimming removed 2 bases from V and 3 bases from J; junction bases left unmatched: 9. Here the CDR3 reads CASSLRAGGAGYEQYF. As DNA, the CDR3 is TGTGCCAGCAGCTTAAGGGCGGGGGGTGCCGGCTACGAGCAGTACTTC.

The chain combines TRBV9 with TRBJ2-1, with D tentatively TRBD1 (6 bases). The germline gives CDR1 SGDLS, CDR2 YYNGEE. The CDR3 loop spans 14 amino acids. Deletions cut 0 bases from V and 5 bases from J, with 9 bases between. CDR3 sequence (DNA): TGTGCCAGCAGCGTAGGACAGGTTAACAATGAGCAGTTCTTC. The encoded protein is CASSVGQVNNEQFF.

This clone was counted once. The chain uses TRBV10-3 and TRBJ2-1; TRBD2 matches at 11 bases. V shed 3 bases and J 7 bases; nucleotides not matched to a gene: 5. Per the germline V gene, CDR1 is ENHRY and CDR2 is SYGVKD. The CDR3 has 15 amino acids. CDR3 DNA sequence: TGTGCCATCAGTGATAGCGGGGGGGCTTATAATGAGCAGTTCTTC. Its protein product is CAISDSGGAYNEQFF.

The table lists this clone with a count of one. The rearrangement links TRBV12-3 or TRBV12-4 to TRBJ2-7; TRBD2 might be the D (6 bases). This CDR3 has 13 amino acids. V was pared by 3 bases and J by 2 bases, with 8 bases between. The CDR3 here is CASSFAGPYEQYF. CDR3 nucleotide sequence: TGTGCCAGCAGTTTCGCGGGGCCCTACGAGCAGTACTTC.

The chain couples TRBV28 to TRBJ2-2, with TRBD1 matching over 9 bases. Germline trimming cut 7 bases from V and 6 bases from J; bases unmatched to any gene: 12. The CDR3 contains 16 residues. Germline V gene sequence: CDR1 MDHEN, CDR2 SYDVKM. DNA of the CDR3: TGTGCCAGCACTTTGAGTACAGGGGGCTGGGCCGGGGAGCTGTTTTTT. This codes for CASTLSTGGWAGELFF.

The CDR3 coding sequence is TGTGCCAGCAGCGTAGATTACGGACAGGGCGAAAAACTGTTTTTT. It is translated as CASSVDYGQGEKLFF. The chain links TRBV9 to TRBJ1-4, with TRBD1 matching over 8 bases. This CDR3 is 15 amino acids long. V lost 0 bases to trimming and J lost 8 bases; unmatched junction nucleotides: 6. Germline CDR1 and CDR2: SGDLS and YYNGEE.

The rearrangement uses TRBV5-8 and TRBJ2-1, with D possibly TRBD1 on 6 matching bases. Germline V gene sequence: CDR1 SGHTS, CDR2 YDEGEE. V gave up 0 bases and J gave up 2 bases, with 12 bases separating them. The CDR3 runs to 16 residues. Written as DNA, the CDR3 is TGTGCCAGCAGCTTGGCCACCCAGGGGCCCTACAATGAGCAGTTCTTC. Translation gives CASSLATQGPYNEQFF.

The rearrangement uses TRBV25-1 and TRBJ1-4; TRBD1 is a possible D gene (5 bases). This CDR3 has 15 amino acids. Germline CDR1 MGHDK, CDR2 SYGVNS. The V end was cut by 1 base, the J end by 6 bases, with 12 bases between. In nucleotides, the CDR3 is TGTGCCAGCAGTGAATCCAAGGGGAGGTATGAAAAACTGTTTTTT. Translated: CASSESKGRYEKLFF. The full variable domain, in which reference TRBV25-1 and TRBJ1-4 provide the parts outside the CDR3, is EADIYQTPRYLVIGTGKKITLECSQTMGHDKMYWYQQDPGMELHLIHYSYGVNSTEKGDLSSESTVSRIRTEHFPLTLESARPSHTSQYLCASSESKGRYEKLFFGSGTQLSVL.

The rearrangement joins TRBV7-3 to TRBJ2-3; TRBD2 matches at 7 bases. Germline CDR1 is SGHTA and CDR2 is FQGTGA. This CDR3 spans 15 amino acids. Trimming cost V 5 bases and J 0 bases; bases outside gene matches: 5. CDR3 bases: TGTGCCAGCAGCCGGAGCGGGGTTAGCACAGATACGCAGTATTTT. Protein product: CASSRSGVSTDTQYF.

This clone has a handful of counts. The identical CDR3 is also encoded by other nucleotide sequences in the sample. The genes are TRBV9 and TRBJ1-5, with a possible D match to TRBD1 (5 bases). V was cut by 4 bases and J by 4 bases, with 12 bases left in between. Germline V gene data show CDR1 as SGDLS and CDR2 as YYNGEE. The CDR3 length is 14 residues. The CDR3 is CASSKTDSNQPQHF. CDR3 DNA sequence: TGTGCCAGCAGCAAGACAGACTCGAATCAGCCCCAGCATTTT.

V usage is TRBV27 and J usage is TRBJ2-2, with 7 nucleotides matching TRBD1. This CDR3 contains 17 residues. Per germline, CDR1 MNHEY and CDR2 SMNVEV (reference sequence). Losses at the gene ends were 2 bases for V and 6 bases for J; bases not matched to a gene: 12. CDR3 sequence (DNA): TGTGCCAGCAGTTTAATCATCACACAGGGGTTCTCCGGGGAGCTGTTTTTT. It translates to CASSLIITQGFSGELFF.

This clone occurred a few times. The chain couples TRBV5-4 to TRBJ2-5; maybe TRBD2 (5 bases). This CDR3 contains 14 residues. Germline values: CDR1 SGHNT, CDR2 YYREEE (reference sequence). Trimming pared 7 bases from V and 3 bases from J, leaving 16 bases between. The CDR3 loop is CASSRAGPEETQYF. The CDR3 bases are TGTGCCAGCTCTCGTGCGGGTCCCGAAGAGACCCAGTACTTC.

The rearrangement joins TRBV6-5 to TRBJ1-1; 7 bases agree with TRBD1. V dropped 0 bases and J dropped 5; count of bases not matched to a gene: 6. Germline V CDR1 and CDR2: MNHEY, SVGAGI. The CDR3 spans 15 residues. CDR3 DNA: TGTGCCAGCAGTTACTCGACAGGGAGTCGAACTGAAGCTTTCTTT. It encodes CASSYSTGSRTEAFF.

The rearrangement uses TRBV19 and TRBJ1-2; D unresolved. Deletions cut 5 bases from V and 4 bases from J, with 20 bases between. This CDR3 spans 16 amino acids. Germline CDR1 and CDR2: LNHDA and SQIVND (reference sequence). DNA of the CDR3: TGTGCCAGTAGTCCCCACGGGGTGGAGGCTTTCTATGGCTACACCTTC. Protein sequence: CASSPHGVEAFYGYTF.

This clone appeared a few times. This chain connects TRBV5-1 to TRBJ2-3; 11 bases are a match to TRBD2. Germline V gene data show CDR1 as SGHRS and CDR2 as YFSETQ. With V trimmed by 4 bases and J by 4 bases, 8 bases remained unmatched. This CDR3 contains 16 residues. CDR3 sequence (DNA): TGCGCCAGCAGCGGGATAGCGGGGGGGATGGCAGATACGCAGTATTTT. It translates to CASSGIAGGMADTQYF.

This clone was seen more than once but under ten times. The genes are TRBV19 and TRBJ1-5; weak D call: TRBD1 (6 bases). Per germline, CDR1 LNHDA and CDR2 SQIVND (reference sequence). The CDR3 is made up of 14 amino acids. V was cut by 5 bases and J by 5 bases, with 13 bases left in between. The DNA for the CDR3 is TGTGCCAGTAGTCTCCGACAGGATTATCAGCCCCAGCATTTT. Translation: CASSLRQDYQPQHF.

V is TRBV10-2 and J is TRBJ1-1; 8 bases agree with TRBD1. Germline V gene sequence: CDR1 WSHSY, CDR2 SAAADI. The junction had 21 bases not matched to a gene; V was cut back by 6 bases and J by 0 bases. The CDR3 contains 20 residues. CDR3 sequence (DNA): TGCGCCAGCAGGGATCGGACAGGGACACACTCCACCTCAATGAACACTGAAGCTTTCTTT. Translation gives CASRDRTGTHSTSMNTEAFF.

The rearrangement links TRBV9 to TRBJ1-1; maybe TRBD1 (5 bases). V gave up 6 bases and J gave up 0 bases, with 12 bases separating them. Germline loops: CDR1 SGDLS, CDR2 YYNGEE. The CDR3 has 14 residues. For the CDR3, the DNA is TGTGCCAGCACCCAAGGGGTAATGAACACTGAAGCTTTCTTT. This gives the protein CASTQGVMNTEAFF.

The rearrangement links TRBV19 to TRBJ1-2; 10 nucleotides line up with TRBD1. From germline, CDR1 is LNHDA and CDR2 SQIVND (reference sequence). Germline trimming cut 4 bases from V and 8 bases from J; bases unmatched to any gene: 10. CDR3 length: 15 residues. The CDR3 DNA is TGTGCCAGTAGTAGCGGGACAGGGGCTATTGACGGCTACACCTTC. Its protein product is CASSSGTGAIDGYTF. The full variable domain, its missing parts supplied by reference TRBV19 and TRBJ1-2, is DGGITQSPKYLFRKEGQNVTLSCEQNLNHDAMYWYRQDPGQGLRLIYYSQIVNDFQKGDIAEGYSVSREKKESFPLTVTSAQKNPTAFYLCASSSGTGAIDGYTFGSGTRLTVV.